This T cell receptor (beta chain) was retrieved from a study of beta chain features in type 1 diabetes (dated by TCRdb to between 2017 and 2018). Describing the broader study: No differences in mean age, gender distribution, total cell number or subset yield were found between patients and healthy donors. A total of just under 110,000,000 sorted cells were examined across all samples, and RNA yield correlated strongly with the number of cells per subset. In the study, recently diagnosed type 1 diabetes patients and matched healthy donors were compared on the TCRB repertoires of their sorted circulating CD4+ T cell subsets. Regulatory and stem cell-like memory subsets were isolated from only 8 patients and about eight healthy donors, whereas naive and central memory subsets came from all 30 or so donors. General conclusions and limits of the study: Because cDNA was sequenced instead of genomic DNA, activated cells with high expression could be over-represented, although the groups did not differ in activation or CD3 levels. Naive, central memory and regulatory TCRB repertoires appeared to be more alike among patients than among healthy donors. Shorter templates might be favored by PCR, yet because patient and control samples were amplified and corrected together, any such skew would affect both groups equally. Because small numbers of individuals were included in the HLA sub-analyses, any influence of HLA type on TCRB rearrangement was left unresolved. Patients with type 1 diabetes made fewer insertions and deleted more nucleotides at VDJ recombination sites, implying thymic rearrangement abnormalities. In all four CD4+ subsets, TCRB CDR3 length was moderately but significantly shorter in type 1 diabetes patients.

The entire isolated RNA was reverse transcribed using the High Capacity cDNA Reverse Transcription Kit, and thus expressed TCRB transcripts were sequenced. Naive, central memory and regulatory T cell samples underwent deep immunoSEQ sequencing, averaging about 3.57 million total reads per sample. Sorted cells were lysed in RLT buffer and RNA was extracted with DNase-treated RNeasy Micro or Mini kits, depending on cell number. Each cell subset was processed on its own to prevent cross-contamination, while patient and healthy donor samples were processed together. TCRB sequences were amplified from cDNA with the immunoSEQ multiplex PCR, producing 87-bp fragments spanning the CDR3 region. Sequencing of the amplicons was performed on the Illumina HiSeq platform. Concerning the study's data processing: PCR bias was computationally corrected using synthetic template baselines, reads within Hamming distance 2 were collapsed, and singletons that could not be merged were discarded. Reads were aligned against IMGT so that V, D and J genes, CDR3 length and insertions or deletions at six rearrangement sites could be assigned. Within each subset, clonotype counts were normalized to sorted cell number, after which true diversity and Gini coefficients were computed with the tcR R package. The overlap coefficient, calculated on TCRB nucleotide sequences, was used to quantify repertoire sharing. As a proxy for the pre-selection repertoire, out-of-frame TCRB sequences from naive cells were analyzed. The table was pulled from immuneACCESS by TCRdb, which kept in-frame rearrangements only. Such tables lose some clones; where checked, under half of the loss comes from unresolved V genes, and the rest has no known cause. V and J calls and clone size are as listed in that table; D and trimming were resolved from the DNA. The sample table contains about 250,000 clones; only one count was recorded for around 14% of them. Around 0.026% of the sample belongs to the ten largest clones.

The germline V gene encodes CDR1 ENHRY and CDR2 SYGVKD. Relative to germline, V is missing 6 bases and J is missing 4 bases, with 3 bases of the junction outside any gene match. The CDR3 contains 14 residues, cysteine and phenylalanine counted. Left in the record is the CDR3 DNA by itself, 42 bases read in frame from the first base. Each donor gave one peripheral blood draw, averaging roughly 0.11 L, which was collected into heparinised tubes. Naive, central memory, regulatory and stem cell-like memory CD4+ T cells were sorted on a BD FACSAria II using a panel including CD45RO, CCR7, CD25, CD127, CD95 and CD27. All sorted populations exceeded 98% purity. PBMCs were separated immediately by Lymphoprep density gradient centrifugation and were stained directly, without being cultured. Samples were stained and sorted in pairs, with one healthy donor and one patient per experiment, so that batch effects were minimized.

The sample holds many counts of this clone. It has no known antigen specificity. Base-call qualities are not available, and no considerably larger clone is one nucleotide away. The material sequenced was naive CD4+ T cells from blood. The sample's cell subset or site, from its label and the paper: true naive CD4+ T cells. The chain is assembled from TRBV10-3 and TRBJ2-3, with 11 bases in between that match TRBD1. This clonotype originated in a woman aged 40-49 years in good health. The CDR3 reads as follows: CAISEGQGADTQYF. The DNA sequence reads TGTGCCATCAGCGAGGGACAGGGGGCAGATACGCAGTATTTT.